This T cell receptor (beta chain) was found in a study of T cell repertoires in cytomegalovirus infection. Overall study context: Public signatures in TCR beta pointed to CMV infection and matching HLA type. Study-wide results and limits: The response measured ex vivo was dominated by TCR beta clonotypes (HLA-C-restricted and CMV-specific). Individuals carrying CMV plus the relevant HLA were identified by cumulative frequency of public TCR beta families.

Using its own MiXCR run on the reads, TCRdb lists one record per CDR3 protein. The sample lists 350,000 to 500,000 distinct CDR3 sequences; 30% to 40% were seen once. Germline V CDR1 and CDR2: SGHTA, FQGTGA. The CDR3 is 13 residues long. V shed 5 bases, J shed 5 bases, and the junction held 4 bases outside the gene matches. A few counts support this clonotype. Its antigen remains unidentified. The clonotype comes from a human donor in good health (CMV status not recorded). Some clones in this sample may be carry-over from other donors' samples. This chain connects TRBV7-3 to TRBJ2-5; 8 bases map to TRBD2. The sequencing input was PBMCs. This chain's CDR3 is CASSNGGGETQYF. Here the CDR3 DNA reads TGTGCCAGCAGCAACGGGGGGGGGGAGACCCAGTACTTC. The variable domain in full, completed from reference TRBV7-3 and TRBJ2-5, reads GAGVSQTPSNKVTEKGKYVELRCDPISGHTALYWYRQSLGQGPEFLIYFQGTGAADDSGLPNDRFFAVRPEGSVSTLKIQRTERGDSAVYLCASSNGGGETQYFGPGTRLLVL.